The 19 T cell receptor beta chains below come from one sample, sequenced in a study of sequential checkpoint blockade in melanoma. The table came from immunoSEQ multiplex PCR; TCRdb's copy has only in-frame clones and leaves some out. The data contain about 5,100 clones, approximately 30% of them seen just once; the ten biggest clones take up about a fifth. The sample's treatment: randomized to nivolumab then ipilimumab (arm A) or the reverse (arm B). Sequences were derived from tumor tissue (inferred from file names), sampled from a patient given nivolumab and ipilimumab in sequence. These receptors all come from a human donor with melanoma.

In its sample, this clone was seen a few times. The V and J genes are TRBV9 and TRBJ2-1; TRBD2 matches at 8 bases. Germline V gives CDR1 SGDLS, CDR2 YYNGEE. V was pared by 3 bases and J by 9 bases, with 8 bases of the junction left unmatched. This CDR3 region has 14 residues. Here the CDR3 DNA reads TGTGCCAGCAGCGCAGAGAGCGGGAGACGTGAGCAGTTCTTC. Translating gives CASSAESGRREQFF.

Many counts were recorded for this clone. The chain has TRBV7-1 and TRBJ1-1; D gene unclear. TRBV7-1 is an ORF, with its function uncertain. The CDR3 covers 13 residues. Between the trimmed V and J ends, which lost 4 bases and 0 bases, there was a span of 6 bases. The CDR3 loop reads CASSFRMNTEAFF. The CDR3 DNA reads TGTGCCAGCAGCTTTCGGATGAACACTGAAGCTTTCTTT.

The chain has TRBV30 and TRBJ1-2, with D possibly being TRBD1 (5 bases). CDR1 is GTSNPN, CDR2 SVGIG, per germline (reference sequence). The CDR3 length is 11 residues. CDR3 DNA sequence: TGTGCTTCGGGGCAAAACTATGGCTACACCTTC. Protein: CASGQNYGYTF.

The V and J genes are TRBV11-3 and TRBJ2-1; D may correspond to TRBD1 or TRBD2 (5 bases each). Looked up from germline, CDR1 is SGHNT and CDR2 is YENEEA. V lost 5 bases to trimming and J lost 5 bases, with 13 bases between them. This CDR3 comprises 14 residues. DNA of the CDR3: TGTGCCAGCAGCCAACGTGGGGGAAACAATGAGCAGTTCTTC. Its translation is CASSQRGGNNEQFF.

V and J are TRBV18 and TRBJ2-7; tentatively, D is TRBD2 (6 bases). The germline CDR1 and CDR2 sequences are KGHSH and LQKENI. Trimming cost V 3 bases and J 4 bases, with 16 bases left between them. This CDR3 comprises 15 residues. CDR3 region: CASSPQPSARYEQYF. As DNA, the CDR3 is TGTGCCAGCTCACCGCAACCTAGCGCGCGTTACGAGCAGTACTTC.

V and J are TRBV19 and TRBJ2-2; 10 nucleotides align to TRBD1. V lost 1 base and J lost 5; bases outside the gene matches: 4. The CDR3 totals 16 residues. Per the germline V gene, CDR1 is LNHDA and CDR2 is SQIVND (reference sequence). The CDR3 DNA reads as TGTGCCAGTAGTATAGCGGGGACAGGGGCGACCGGGGAGCTGTTTTTT. Protein sequence: CASSIAGTGATGELFF.

The J gene is TRBJ1-5, the V gene TRBV19, with a weak D call TRBD1 (6 bases). This CDR3 has 15 amino acids. The V and J ends lost 3 bases and 2 bases respectively, with 11 bases between them. CDR1 LNHDA and CDR2 SQIVND come from the germline V gene (reference sequence). The CDR3 sequence: CASSILRGGNQPQHF. The CDR3 region has the DNA TGTGCCAGTAGTATTCTCAGGGGCGGCAATCAGCCCCAGCATTTT.

This clone rates as medium-sized. The rearrangement joins TRBV6-8 to TRBJ2-5; TRBD2 agrees at 9 bases. V was clipped by 8 bases and J by 5 bases; unmatched bases: 18. The germline V gene encodes CDR1 MNHGY and CDR2 SAAAGT. There are 17 residues in the CDR3. The CDR3 DNA follows: TGTGCCAGCTCTCCCCTTACTAGCGGGTTTTTCGGTGAGACCCAGTACTTC. As protein: CASSPLTSGFFGETQYF.

The genes are TRBV11-3 and TRBJ1-4; 9 nucleotides agree with TRBD1. Per germline, CDR1 SGHNT and CDR2 YENEEA. CDR3 length: 16 residues. The V and J ends lost 5 bases and 7 bases, in that order; junction bases with no gene match: 11. This chain's CDR3 is CASSPGQGRLVEKLFF. The CDR3 DNA sequence: TGTGCCAGCAGCCCGGGACAGGGAAGGCTCGTTGAAAAACTGTTTTTT.

The chain employs TRBV5-1 and TRBJ2-3, with D possibly being TRBD1 (5 bases). The germline gives CDR1 SGHRS, CDR2 YFSETQ. This CDR3 region has 14 residues. The V end was cut by 0 bases, the J end by 4 bases, with 9 bases between. CDR3 DNA: TGCGCCAGCAGCTTGGACAGGAGTGCAGATACGCAGTATTTT. Amino acids: CASSLDRSADTQYF.

Sample share makes this clone medium-sized. This chain joins TRBV11-3 and TRBJ2-2, with TRBD2 matching 9 bases. This CDR3 spans 15 amino acids. Germline V gene sequence: CDR1 SGHNT, CDR2 YENEEA. Trimming removed 0 bases from V and 7 bases from J; junction bases left unmatched: 3. CDR3 in amino acids: CASSLDSGSGGELFF. CDR3 bases: TGTGCCAGCAGCTTAGATAGCGGGAGTGGCGGGGAGCTGTTTTTT.

The chain links TRBV19 to TRBJ2-7; 8 nucleotides line up with TRBD1. The CDR3 runs to 14 residues. Trimming cost V 2 bases and J 2 bases; bases outside gene matches: 2. Germline V gene lookup returns CDR1 LNHDA and CDR2 SQIVND (reference sequence). The CDR3 coding sequence is TGTGCCAGTAGTATAAGACAGGGGCCCTACGAGCAGTACTTC. Translating gives CASSIRQGPYEQYF.

The chain carries TRBV10-2 and TRBJ1-1; D not certain. CDR3 length: 14 residues. CDR1 is WSHSY and CDR2 is SAAADI in the germline V gene. The germline V and J ends were trimmed by 7 bases and 2 bases, with 14 bases remaining between them. CDR3: CASTASGVNTEAFF. CDR3 sequence (DNA): TGCGCCAGCACCGCTTCAGGAGTTAACACTGAAGCTTTCTTT.

The chain couples TRBV5-1 to TRBJ2-3; perhaps TRBD1 as D (6 bases). V was pared by 4 bases and J by 0 bases, with 12 bases between. CDR1 is SGHRS and CDR2 is YFSETQ in the germline V gene. CDR3 length: 15 residues. In nucleotides, the CDR3 is TGCGCCAGCAGCCGAAACGGACAGAGCACAGATACGCAGTATTTT. Its translation is CASSRNGQSTDTQYF.

The genes are TRBV28 and TRBJ1-3; TRBD1 might be the D (5 bases). CDR1 and CDR2 from the germline V gene are MDHEN and SYDVKM. The ends were cut back, 8 bases at V and 0 bases at J, with 11 bases in the middle. The CDR3 sequence is 14 residues long. The CDR3 here is CASAQGYSGNTIYF. Written as DNA, the CDR3 is TGTGCCAGCGCGCAGGGCTACTCTGGAAACACCATATATTTT.

This clone appeared a single time. The chain employs TRBV19 and TRBJ1-4; TRBD1 is a possible D gene (5 bases). The CDR3 has 15 amino acids. Germline V gives CDR1 LNHDA, CDR2 SQIVND (reference sequence). Trimming removed 0 bases at V and 0 bases at J, with 5 bases between. CDR3 sequence reads: CASSIEGATNEKLFF. The CDR3 region has the DNA TGTGCCAGTAGTATAGAAGGGGCAACTAATGAAAAACTGTTTTTT.

The genes are TRBV10-2 and TRBJ2-7; D possibly corresponds to TRBD1 (5 bases). Trimming took 0 bases from V and 6 from J, leaving 9 bases between them. The CDR3 is made up of 13 amino acids. Germline CDR1 reads WSHSY; CDR2 reads SAAADI. The CDR3 nucleotides read TGCGCCAGCAGTGAGTCTGGTAGGGGCGAGCAGTACTTC. Protein sequence: CASSESGRGEQYF.

This clone was seen a few times. The rearrangement uses TRBV28 and TRBJ2-7, with 8 bases matching TRBD1. V gave up 5 bases and J gave up 3 bases; unmatched junction bases: 12. The germline V gene encodes CDR1 MDHEN and CDR2 SYDVKM. The CDR3 spans 16 residues. The chain's CDR3 is CASSPTGTGDLYEQYF. The DNA for the CDR3 is TGTGCCAGCAGTCCCACCGGGACAGGCGACCTCTACGAGCAGTACTTC.

This clone was seen more than once but under ten times. This chain links TRBV7-2 with TRBJ2-1; 12 nucleotides agree with TRBD2. This CDR3 contains 21 residues. In germline, CDR1 is SGHTA, CDR2 FQGNSA. Trimming cost V 0 bases and J 6 bases; bases outside gene matches: 18. CDR3 sequence (DNA): TGTGCCAGCAGCTTAGCCCCCCCGGCGGCCGCTAGCGGGAGGGAGGGCAATGAGCAGTTCTTC. Amino acid sequence: CASSLAPPAAASGREGNEQFF.